This T cell receptor (beta chain) was documented in a study of cytomegalovirus exposure and HLA in healthy donors. Findings and limits, study-wide: Later, an analysis showed that TCR beta chains associated with HLA were more clonally expanded than others that were equally common.

In the case of this clone: What it binds is not known.

Looked up from germline, CDR1 is GTSNPN and CDR2 is SVGIG (reference sequence). V lost 3 bases to trimming and J lost 4 bases, with 7 bases between them. The CDR3 extends over 12 amino acids. The PCR had 60 Vbeta and 13 Jbeta primers. TCRdb's table, derived via immunoSEQ multiplex PCR, lists solely in-frame clones and lacks some. The profile covers about 250,000 clones, with around 83% appearing a single time and about 0.25% taken by the ten largest. The sample comprised PBMCs. The source is a girl aged 2 to 10 in good health and CMV-seronegative. This chain joins TRBV30 and TRBJ1-5, with D perhaps TRBD1 (5 bases). The CDR3 coding sequence is TGTGCCTGGAGCGGGGGAAATCAGCCCCAGCATTTT. Translating gives CAWSGGNQPQHF.